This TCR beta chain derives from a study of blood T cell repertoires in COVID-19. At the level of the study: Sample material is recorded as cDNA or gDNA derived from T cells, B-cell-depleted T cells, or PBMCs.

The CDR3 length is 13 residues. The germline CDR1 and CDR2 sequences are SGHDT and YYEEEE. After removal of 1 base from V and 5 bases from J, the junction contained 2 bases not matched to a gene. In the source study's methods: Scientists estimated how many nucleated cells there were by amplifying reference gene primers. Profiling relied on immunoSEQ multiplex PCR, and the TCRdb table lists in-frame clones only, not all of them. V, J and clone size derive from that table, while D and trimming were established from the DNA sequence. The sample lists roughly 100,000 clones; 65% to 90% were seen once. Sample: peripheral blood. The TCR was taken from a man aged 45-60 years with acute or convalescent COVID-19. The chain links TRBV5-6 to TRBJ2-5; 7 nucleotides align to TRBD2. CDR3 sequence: CASSLSSGETQYF. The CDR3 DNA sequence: TGTGCCAGCAGCTTGAGTAGCGGGGAGACCCAGTACTTC.